This TCR beta chain was sequenced in a study of early T cells in non-severe SARS-CoV-2 infection. Broader study findings: A preference for anti-spike CD8 responses marked VDJdb matching, which missed private and CD4 specificities.

About this clonotype: Its antigen is as yet unknown.

Via MiXCR, TCRdb re-called the 5' RACE reads, giving one row per CDR3 protein. The sample consists of 85,000 to 100,000 distinct CDR3 sequences, roughly 17% of them appearing once. There are 14 residues in the CDR3. CDR1 SGHNT and CDR2 YYREEE come from the germline V gene (reference sequence). With 3 bases removed from V and 4 bases from J, the gap between germline ends came to 12 bases. The genes are TRBV5-4 and TRBJ2-3; a weak D match, TRBD1 (6 bases). Material: whole blood. The source is an adult who was a healthcare worker with PCR-confirmed SARS-CoV-2 infection or an uninfected control (not recorded which). CDR3 nucleotides: TGTGCCAGCAGCTCCGGGACACACCCAGATACGCAGTATTTT. As protein: CASSSGTHPDTQYF. Full variable domain (outside the CDR3, taken from reference TRBV5-4 and TRBJ2-3): ETGVTQSPTHLIKTRGQQVTLRCSSQSGHNTVSWYQQALGQGPQFIFQYYREEENGRGNFPPRFSGLQFPNYSSELNVNALELDDSALYLCASSSGTHPDTQYFGPGTRLTVL.